The 26 T cell receptor beta chains given below trace back to one sample, sequenced in a study of T cells in localized non-small cell lung cancer. Profiling relied on immunoSEQ multiplex PCR, and the TCRdb table lists in-frame clones only, not all of them. The sample consists of tens of thousands of clones, 92% of them appearing once. This material consisted of peripheral blood mononuclear cells, taken before any cancer treatment. Receptors originate from a woman aged 35 to 69 with stage III lung adenocarcinoma.

This clone was observed a single time. V gene TRBV5-6 combines with J gene TRBJ1-1; possibly TRBD1 for D (6 bases). V lost 1 base and J 4 bases, leaving 20 bases between the germline ends. CDR3 length: 17 amino acids. The germline CDR1 and CDR2 sequences are SGHDT and YYEEEE. The CDR3, as DNA: TGTGCCAGCAGCTTGAAGTTGGGGGACATATTATTCACTGAAGCTTTCTTT. Amino acid sequence: CASSLKLGDILFTEAFF.

This clone showed up just a few times. This chain connects TRBV30 to TRBJ2-3; TRBD2 matches at 8 bases. V lost 0 bases and J lost 6; bases outside the gene matches: 2. This CDR3 comprises 13 residues. Germline lookup yields CDR1 GTSNPN and CDR2 SVGIG (reference sequence). CDR3 in amino acids: CAWSVREGDTQYF. The CDR3 nucleotides are TGTGCCTGGAGTGTACGGGAGGGTGATACGCAGTATTTT.

The chain is built from TRBV27 and TRBJ1-1, with a possible D match to TRBD1 (6 bases). Germline V lookup: CDR1 MNHEY, CDR2 SMNVEV (reference sequence). With 2 bases removed from V and 2 bases from J, the gap between germline ends came to 15 bases. This CDR3 has 16 residues. CDR3 sequence: CASSLQGPPSNTEAFF. In nucleotides, the CDR3 is TGTGCCAGCAGTTTACAGGGGCCTCCCAGTAACACTGAAGCTTTCTTT.

This clone appeared a few times. This chain links TRBV11-2 with TRBJ2-1; the match to TRBD2 covers 12 bases. Trimming cost V 3 bases and J 4 bases; bases outside gene matches: 4. The CDR3 contains 16 residues. From germline, CDR1 is SGHAT and CDR2 FQNNGV. The CDR3 reads CASSFLAGGNYNEQFF. CDR3 DNA: TGTGCCAGCAGCTTCCTAGCGGGAGGGAATTACAATGAGCAGTTCTTC.

The CDR3 loop is CASSPRGSGSFSEQYF. The CDR3 bases are TGTGCCAGCAGCCCACGGGGCTCCGGGTCTTTCTCCGAGCAGTACTTC. The chain joins TRBV9 to TRBJ2-7; D is perhaps TRBD1 or TRBD2 (5 bases each). The CDR3 runs 16 residues. V lost 4 bases, J lost 6 bases, and 23 bases lay in between. Germline CDR1 and CDR2: SGDLS and YYNGEE.

V is TRBV5-1 and J is TRBJ2-1; TRBD2 might be the D (6 bases). The CDR3 has 16 amino acids. Germline V CDR1 and CDR2: SGHRS, YFSETQ. The ends were cut back, 3 bases at V and 0 bases at J, with 13 bases in the middle. As DNA, the CDR3 is TGCGCCAGCAGCTCCATAGGAGGGGCCTCCTACAATGAGCAGTTCTTC. This codes for CASSSIGGASYNEQFF.

The chain combines TRBV5-4 with TRBJ1-6; a weak D match, TRBD1 (6 bases). V was trimmed by 1 base and J by 6 bases, leaving 11 bases between them. CDR1 SGHNT and CDR2 YYREEE come from the germline V gene (reference sequence). This CDR3 region has 15 residues. Written as DNA, the CDR3 is TGTGCCAGCAGCTTGACAGGGTCGGGTAATTCACCCCTCCACTTT. This translates into CASSLTGSGNSPLHF.

The chain carries TRBV27 and TRBJ1-5; 7 bases agree with TRBD1. Trimming removed 2 bases from V and 9 bases from J; junction bases left unmatched: 7. The CDR3 is 14 amino acids. CDR1 MNHEY and CDR2 SMNVEV come from the germline V gene (reference sequence). The CDR3 protein is CASSLGAGGWPQHF. The CDR3 nucleotides are TGTGCCAGCAGTTTAGGGGCAGGGGGATGGCCCCAGCATTTT.

The J gene is TRBJ2-7, the V gene TRBV6-5; unclear D gene. V lost 6 bases and J lost 10, with 13 bases in between. The CDR3 loop spans 11 amino acids. Germline-derived CDR1 and CDR2 are MNHEY and SVGAGI. CDR3 loop: CASSPDFCQYF. The DNA for the CDR3 is TGTGCCAGCAGCCCCGACTTTTGTCAGTACTTC.

The chain has TRBV4-1 and TRBJ1-4, with 9 bases identical to TRBD1. Trimming removed 2 bases from V and 8 bases from J; junction bases left unmatched: 9. The germline CDR1 and CDR2 sequences are MGHRA and YSYEKL. CDR3 size: 16 residues. Here the CDR3 reads CASSQFAGTGLEKLFF. CDR3 DNA sequence: TGCGCCAGCAGCCAATTTGCCGGGACAGGGCTAGAAAAACTGTTTTTT.

The gene calls are TRBV28 and TRBJ2-1, with TRBD2 identical over 11 bases. Per the germline V gene, CDR1 is MDHEN and CDR2 is SYDVKM. The junction had 8 bases not matched to a gene; V was cut back by 5 bases and J by 2 bases. The CDR3 sequence is 17 residues long. The CDR3 bases are TGTGCCAGCAGTCGTCTAGCGGGAGGCCTAACCTACAATGAGCAGTTCTTC. Its protein product is CASSRLAGGLTYNEQFF.

The table lists this clone with a count of one. The CDR3 DNA is TGTGCCAGCAGCTTGCTGCGGGGGGGAGGTGAGCAGTTCTTC. This codes for CASSLLRGGGEQFF. The chain uses TRBV11-2 and TRBJ2-1, with 9 nucleotides matching TRBD2. This CDR3 has 14 residues. Per germline, CDR1 SGHAT and CDR2 FQNNGV. J was trimmed by 9 bases and V by 3 bases; bases with no gene match: 6.

The chain links TRBV21-1 to TRBJ1-1. TRBV21-1 is given as a pseudogene. The CDR3 length is 16 residues. CDR3 sequence reads: CASSKHGGGAQTEAFF. The CDR3 region has the DNA TGTGCCAGCAGCAAACATGGAGGTGGGGCGCAGACTGAAGCTTTCTTT.

This clone was seen only once. This rearrangement joins TRBV5-1 to TRBJ2-7, with D perhaps TRBD2 (5 bases). The CDR3 totals 14 residues. Between the trimmed V and J ends, which lost 0 bases and 3 bases, there was a span of 10 bases. Germline V gives CDR1 SGHRS, CDR2 YFSETQ. CDR3 nucleotides: TGCGCCAGCAGCTTGGAGAGGAGCGGCTACGAGCAGTACTTC. Protein: CASSLERSGYEQYF.

This clone appeared a single time. The chain couples TRBV7-9 to TRBJ1-2, with D uncertain. The CDR3 runs to 12 residues. The V gene lost 1 base and the J gene lost 8 bases, with 8 bases spanning the gap. CDR1 is SEHNR, CDR2 FQNEAQ, per germline (reference sequence). This CDR3 reads CASSLEARGYTF. CDR3 coding DNA: TGTGCCAGCAGCTTAGAGGCCAGGGGCTACACCTTC.

V and J are TRBV7-9 and TRBJ1-1; TRBD1 matches at 7 bases. V trimming: 4 bases; J trimming: 5 bases; junction bases outside the gene matches: 22. Germline V CDR1 and CDR2: SEHNR, FQNEAQ (reference sequence). The CDR3 runs 19 residues. The chain's CDR3 is CASSSTKLDRVKVRTEAFF. Here the CDR3 DNA reads TGTGCCAGCAGCTCCACTAAGTTAGACAGGGTGAAGGTTCGGACTGAAGCTTTCTTT.

CDR3 sequence: CASSRREQGAGRWTEAFF. The CDR3 bases are TGTGCCAGCAGCCGGAGGGAACAGGGGGCGGGGCGGTGGACTGAAGCTTTCTTT. V and J are TRBV11-2 and TRBJ1-1; 9 bases fit TRBD1. The CDR3 length is 18 residues. Germline CDR1 and CDR2: SGHAT and FQNNGV. With V trimmed by 5 bases and J by 5 bases, 18 bases remained unmatched. Full variable domain (rest looked up from reference TRBV11-2 and TRBJ1-1): EAGVAQSPRYKIIEKRQSVAFWCNPISGHATLYWYQQILGQGPKLLIQFQNNGVVDDSQLPKDRFSAERLKGVDSTLKIQPAKLEDSAVYLCASSRREQGAGRWTEAFFGQGTRLTVV.

V usage is TRBV6-5 and J usage is TRBJ1-2, with D possibly matching TRBD1 (5 bases). This CDR3 is built from 13 residues. V shed 3 bases and J shed 3 bases, with 8 bases lying between them. The germline V gene encodes CDR1 MNHEY and CDR2 SVGAGI. The CDR3, as DNA: TGTGCCAGCAGTTATGGAGGGGACTATGGCTACACCTTC. It specifies CASSYGGDYGYTF.

A single count supports this clone. This chain uses TRBV29-1 with TRBJ2-5; D may match TRBD1 or TRBD2 (6 bases each). The CDR3 totals 11 residues. Germline CDR1 and CDR2: SQVTM and ANQGSEA. CDR3 region: CSQGTGETQYF. CDR3 bases: TGCAGTCAGGGGACTGGAGAGACCCAGTACTTC.

Comment on this clone: The junction shows a germline mismatch at one end, possibly a read error. The V call is TRBV28, the J call TRBJ2-3, with 14 positions matching TRBD2. CDR1 and CDR2 (germline): MDHEN, SYDVKM. The CDR3 is 16 residues long. The CDR3 DNA reads TGTGCCATCAGTTTTGGGGGACTAGCGGGAGCAGATACGCAGTATTTT. Protein sequence: CAISFGGLAGADTQYF.

The chain links TRBV18 to TRBJ2-7; 8 nucleotides match TRBD1. Germline-derived CDR1 and CDR2 are KGHSH and LQKENI. CDR3 size: 17 residues. V trimming: 3 bases; J trimming: 0 bases; junction bases outside the gene matches: 10. CDR3 nucleotide sequence: TGTGCCAGCTCACCGGGACCAGGGGGCCCTAGCTCCTACGAGCAGTACTTC. Its translation: CASSPGPGGPSSYEQYF.

J is TRBJ2-7 and V is TRBV6-6; 8 bases agree with TRBD2. Losses at the gene ends were 2 bases for V and 6 bases for J; bases not matched to a gene: 3. CDR1 and CDR2 (germline): MNHNY, SVGAGI (reference sequence). The CDR3 totals 13 residues. The CDR3, as DNA: TGTGCCAGCAGTTACCCGGGGGGGCGCGAGCAGTACTTC. As protein: CASSYPGGREQYF.

The CDR3 sequence is CAWSLGGSTDTQYF. The CDR3 nucleotides are TGTGCCTGGAGCCTGGGAGGTAGCACAGATACGCAGTATTTT. The chain has TRBV30 and TRBJ2-3; possibly TRBD2 for D (6 bases). Trimming cost V 3 bases and J 0 bases, with 10 bases left between them. CDR3 length equals 14 residues. Germline V gene sequence: CDR1 GTSNPN, CDR2 SVGIG (reference sequence).

The chain couples TRBV7-9 to TRBJ1-1, with unresolved D. This CDR3 is built from 13 residues. The germline gives CDR1 SEHNR, CDR2 FQNEAQ (reference sequence). The V end lost 7 bases, the J end lost 0 bases, and 9 bases lay between the germline ends. The CDR3 DNA sequence: TGTGCCAGCAAGGGCCAGATGAACACTGAAGCTTTCTTT. It is translated as CASKGQMNTEAFF.

Only one count was recorded for this clone. The rearrangement uses TRBV9 and TRBJ2-1; TRBD1 aligns across 7 bases. After removal of 4 bases from V and 4 bases from J, the junction contained 5 bases not matched to a gene. The CDR3 is made up of 14 amino acids. Germline V CDR1 and CDR2: SGDLS, YYNGEE. The CDR3 loop is CASSLGQTYNEQFF. CDR3 DNA sequence: TGTGCCAGCAGCCTGGGACAGACGTACAATGAGCAGTTCTTC.

The chain uses TRBV6-5 and TRBJ2-2; 8 positions match TRBD1. Losses at the gene ends were 6 bases for V and 6 bases for J; bases not matched to a gene: 3. The CDR3 runs 13 residues. Germline V gene data show CDR1 as MNHEY and CDR2 as SVGAGI. This CDR3 is CASRIQGAGELFF. In nucleotides, the CDR3 is TGTGCCAGCAGAATACAGGGGGCCGGGGAGCTGTTTTTT.